This TCR beta chain was sequenced for a study of T cell responses to AZD1222 COVID-19 vaccine listed by TCRdb under 2021. Study-wide context: TCR sequencing covered fewer than 250 trial participants: 207 given two doses of AZD1222 and about 26 given two doses of MenACWY control vaccine. Trial participants were enrolled by age into subgroups of 18-55, 56-69 and 70-plus years, and about 150, 27 and 61 TCR-sequenced participants, respectively, were included in these subgroups.

The CDR3 regions of human TCRbeta chains were analyzed by immunosequencing. In the paper's pipeline: Repertoire TCRs were matched against a reference library of SARS-CoV-2-specific TCRs generated with the MIRA antigen-specificity platform. Breadth was defined as the fraction of unique TCRs that were SARS-CoV-2-associated, and depth was defined as the fraction of total T cells that were SARS-CoV-2-associated. Using the MIRA data, each spike-specific TCR was assigned both to the spike region to which the TCR was reactive and to a CD4 or CD8 class. Log10-transformed breadth and depth values were compared by one-way ANOVA with Sidak's multiple comparisons tests. TCRdb obtained this table from immuneACCESS and retained in-frame rearrangements with V and J assigned. These tables miss some clones; where compared with another copy, unresolved V genes account for less than half of the shortfall, and the remainder is unexplained. The V and J calls and clone size were taken over from that table, and D and trimming were inferred from the DNA. For this sample there are fewer than 90,000 clones; 85% to 90% appear just once. Together, the top ten hold 5.5% to 6% of the sample.

What the authors observed across the whole study: The vaccine-associated CD4 TCRs covered the entire spike protein, and the dominant responses fell in regions 160-218 and 743-854. Spike-specific TCR breadth and depth rose significantly after two AZD1222 doses compared with day 0 and with MenACWY recipients. Participants were mostly white British and included more females than males, and it was suggested by the authors that clonal diversity may have been underestimated. Conclusions about previously exposed vaccinees are limited, since just five to seven AZD1222 recipients were seropositive for SARS-CoV-2 at baseline. Reportedly, almost half of the unique spike-specific TCRs recognized epitopes lying outside the regions that are mutated in the B.1.351 and B.1.1.7 variants. No day 14 peak-response samples were available, so repertoires were characterized only after the peak T cell response. In the small 56-69-year group, the increase in depth fell short of significance, most likely because of low power.

As regards this clone: Its antigen target is currently unknown. Base qualities are not provided; no much larger clone lies one nucleotide away.

Per the publication, the time point label means: about 28 days (+/-7) after the second vaccine dose. AZD1222 recipients whose second dose came at about 4 weeks and those whose second dose came at about 12 weeks were combined into one group, since spike-specific TCR depth and breadth did not differ between the two schedules. Samples from vaccinated people were obtained from the UK trials COV001 and COV002, which included a single-blind randomized controlled phase 2/3 trial of AZD1222 (ChAdOx1 nCoV-19) in healthy adults. Trial participant PBMC samples were collected at day 0 and day 28 after the second dose for TCRbeta chain sequencing. The sequence derives from an adult who received the AZD1222 COVID-19 vaccine. The sequencing here drew on peripheral blood, taken 28 days after the second AZD1222 dose.

The nucleotide sequence is given as TGTGCCACCAAAACTAGCGGGAGTGATGAGCAGTTCTTC. Its product reads: CATKTSGSDEQFF. The chain was built from TRBV7-2 and TRBJ2-1; 11 junctional bases match TRBD2. Per the germline V gene, SGHTA is the CDR1 and FQGNSA is the CDR2. V and J are trimmed by 10 bases and 8 bases, and the gene matches miss 7 bases of the junction. The cysteine opens and the phenylalanine closes a CDR3 of 13 amino acids. The retained sequence is limited to the CDR3, 39 bases, with the frame set at the first base. The variable domain in full, with residues beyond the CDR3 obtained from the reference TRBV7-2 and TRBJ2-1 genes, is GAGVSQSPSNKVTEKGKDVELRCDPISGHTALYWYRQSLGQGLEFLIYFQGNSAPDKSGLPSDRFSAERTGGSVSTLTIQRTQQEDSAVYLCATKTSGSDEQFFGPGTRLTVL.